This T cell receptor beta chain derives from a study of T-cell reconstitution after alpha-beta-depleted transplantation in children. The CDR3 spans 13 residues. From germline, CDR1 is MNHNY and CDR2 SVGAGI (reference sequence). Between the trimmed V and J ends, which lost 6 bases and 6 bases, there was a span of 12 bases. This clonotype was seen more than once but under ten times. Unique molecular identifiers were incorporated during preparation of the TCRbeta library. TCRdb fed the PCR reads into MiXCR, producing one record per CDR3 protein. The sample yields 200,000 or so distinct CDR3 sequences, 5% to 7.5% seen once.

This material consisted of PBMCs, taken before TCRalphabeta/CD19-depleted stem cell transplant. The clonotype comes from a girl under three years old with combined immunodeficiency, due to receive a stem cell transplant. The chain uses TRBV6-6 and TRBJ1-5, with D hard to call. Here the CDR3 DNA reads TGTGCCAGCAGCCCTACAAGTCCTCAGCCCCAGCATTTT. Amino acid sequence: CASSPTSPQPQHF.